The 13 T cell receptor beta chains below all came from one sample that was sequenced in a study of monozygotic twins with inflammatory bowel disease. TCRdb re-called the 5' RACE reads and gives one entry per CDR3 protein, without DNA. With 150,000 to 200,000 distinct CDR3 sequences in the sample, the ten largest clones hold approximately 2.5%. Material: blood. The receptors were gathered from a human donor with ulcerative colitis or Crohn's disease, or a healthy co-twin of an affected twin (not recorded which).

V usage is TRBV5-1 and J usage is TRBJ2-7; TCRdb returns TRBD2, unconfirmable since there is no DNA. This CDR3 is 14 amino acids long. Looked up from germline, CDR1 is SGHRS and CDR2 is YFSETQ. The CDR3 sequence is CASSLELGSYEQYF.

V usage is TRBV7-9 and J usage is TRBJ2-1; lacking DNA, the TRBD1 call made by TCRdb goes unchecked. CDR3 length: 16 amino acids. The germline V gene has CDR1 SEHNR and CDR2 FQNEAQ (reference sequence). The chain's CDR3 is CASSRKGTGPGNEQFF.

This chain connects TRBV20-1 to TRBJ2-7. This CDR3 comprises 15 residues. Germline V gene sequence: CDR1 DFQATT, CDR2 SNEGSKA (reference sequence). CDR3 residues: CSARSSASRYREQYF.

J is TRBJ2-2 and V is TRBV6-5. Germline CDR1 MNHEY, CDR2 SVGAGI. The CDR3 sequence is 13 residues long. CDR3 amino acids: CASSYVLRRELFF.

V usage is TRBV4-2 and J usage is TRBJ1-1; TCRdb selects TRBD1, and the lack of DNA leaves this call unchecked. The germline CDR1 and CDR2 sequences are LGHNA and YNFKEQ. The length of the CDR3 is 17 residues. CDR3 sequence reads: CASSLQGAGSGNTEAFF.

The chain links TRBV28 to TRBJ1-2; TCRdb reports TRBD1, a call that lacks DNA to check it against. Germline CDR1 and CDR2: MDHEN and SYDVKM. The CDR3 consists of 14 residues. CDR3 region: CASSEQGNNYGYTF.

V and J are TRBV28 and TRBJ2-4; TCRdb indicates TRBD2, and absent DNA this call remains unverified. The CDR3 runs to 17 residues. Germline V CDR1 and CDR2: MDHEN, SYDVKM. CDR3 sequence: CASSPGTSGMAKNIQYF.

This CDR3 reads CASSFRTSGVGEQYF. The chain joins TRBV27 to TRBJ2-7; TCRdb calls TRBD2, which cannot be checked without DNA. The CDR3 loop spans 15 amino acids. Germline V gene data show CDR1 as MNHEY and CDR2 as SMNVEV (reference sequence).

This rearrangement joins TRBV6-6 to TRBJ2-7; without DNA, the TCRdb call of TRBD1 cannot be checked. There are 14 residues in the CDR3. Germline lookup yields CDR1 MNHNY and CDR2 SVGAGI (reference sequence). CDR3 residues: CASTPPAAPYEQYF.

The chain uses TRBV20-1 and TRBJ2-1. CDR1 is DFQATT, CDR2 SNEGSKA, per germline (reference sequence). This CDR3 has 16 amino acids. The CDR3 is CSARGRIPSSYNEQFF.

This chain joins TRBV7-9 and TRBJ1-2. The CDR3 covers 14 residues. Looked up from germline, CDR1 is SEHNR and CDR2 is FQNEAQ (reference sequence). The chain's CDR3 is CASSVARDQHGYTF. Full variable domain (remainder filled in from reference TRBV7-9 and TRBJ1-2): DTGVSQNPRHKITKRGQNVTFRCDPISEHNRLYWYRQTLGQGPEFLTYFQNEAQLEKSRLLSDRFSAERPKGSFSTLEIQRTEQGDSAMYLCASSVARDQHGYTFGSGTRLTVV.

V usage is TRBV4-2 and J usage is TRBJ2-2; TCRdb returns TRBD2, unconfirmable since there is no DNA. The germline gives CDR1 LGHNA, CDR2 YNFKEQ. The CDR3 extends over 14 amino acids. The CDR3 region is CASSPGLNTGELFF.

The chain carries TRBV14 and TRBJ1-1. In germline, CDR1 is SGHDN, CDR2 FVKESK. The CDR3 extends over 12 amino acids. CDR3: CASSQAYTEAFF.